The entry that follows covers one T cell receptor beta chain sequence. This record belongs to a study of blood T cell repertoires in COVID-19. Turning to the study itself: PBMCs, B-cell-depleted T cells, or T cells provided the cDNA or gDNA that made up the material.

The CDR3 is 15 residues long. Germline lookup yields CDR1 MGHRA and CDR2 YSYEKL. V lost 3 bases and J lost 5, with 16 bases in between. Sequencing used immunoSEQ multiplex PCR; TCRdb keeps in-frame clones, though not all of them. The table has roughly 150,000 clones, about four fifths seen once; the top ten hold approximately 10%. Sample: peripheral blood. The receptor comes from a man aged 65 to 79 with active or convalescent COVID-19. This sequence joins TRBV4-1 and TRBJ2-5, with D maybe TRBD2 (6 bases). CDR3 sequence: CASSQPGGPTETQYF. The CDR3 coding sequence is TGCGCCAGCAGCCAGCCAGGAGGGCCGACGGAGACCCAGTACTTC.